One sample yielded the 8 T cell receptor beta chains listed below, sequenced in a study of blood T cell repertoires in COVID-19. Sequenced by immunoSEQ multiplex PCR; TCRdb stores in-frame clones only, minus some. Of roughly 70,000 clones in the sample, about 82% are singletons; the top ten hold 9% to 10%. The sequenced sample was peripheral blood. The receptors stem from a human donor in a cohort sampled during active COVID-19.

The J gene is TRBJ2-7, the V gene TRBV19; the D gene is possibly TRBD1 (6 bases). The CDR3 length is 13 residues. In germline, CDR1 is LNHDA, CDR2 SQIVND (reference sequence). Trimming pared 4 bases from V and 2 bases from J, leaving 9 bases between. In DNA form, the CDR3 reads TGTGCCAGTAGTACAGGGGTAACCTACGAGCAGTACTTC. Its protein product is CASSTGVTYEQYF.

The J gene is TRBJ1-4, the V gene TRBV27; TRBD1 matches at 8 bases. Germline V gives CDR1 MNHEY, CDR2 SMNVEV (reference sequence). V lost 4 bases, J lost 8 bases, and 9 bases stayed unmatched. The CDR3 has 15 residues. CDR3 in amino acids: CASSSIGQGGEKLFF. The CDR3 DNA is TGTGCCAGCAGTTCGATTGGACAGGGAGGGGAAAAACTGTTTTTT.

The V gene is TRBV5-1, the J gene TRBJ2-3; tentatively, D is TRBD1 (8 bases). V shed 5 bases and J shed 8 bases, with 21 bases lying between them. There are 15 residues in the CDR3. The germline gives CDR1 SGHRS, CDR2 YFSETQ. CDR3 coding DNA: TGCGCCAGCAGGAGGGGAGGGGACAGGTATGGTACGCAGTATTTT. Amino acid sequence: CASRRGGDRYGTQYF.

This clone was found a few times. The chain uses TRBV5-5 and TRBJ2-7; TRBD1 is a possible D gene (6 bases). Germline lookup yields CDR1 SGHKS and CDR2 YYEKEE (reference sequence). Between the trimmed V and J ends, which lost 2 bases and 5 bases, there was a span of 17 bases. This CDR3 spans 15 amino acids. The DNA of the CDR3 is TGTGCCAGCAGCTTCGGGGCAGGGGAGCCGGACGAGCAGTACTTC. This translates into CASSFGAGEPDEQYF.

The chain uses TRBV11-1 and TRBJ2-2; 14 bases are shared with TRBD2. The junction had 4 bases not matched to a gene; V was cut back by 6 bases and J by 4 bases. The germline gives CDR1 SGHAT, CDR2 FQDESV (reference sequence). This CDR3 has 16 residues. The CDR3 sequence: CASRGLAGAVTGELFF. CDR3 DNA: TGTGCCAGCAGGGGACTAGCGGGAGCGGTCACCGGGGAGCTGTTTTTT.

This chain joins TRBV19 and TRBJ1-5; 10 bases agree with TRBD1. Unmatched junction bases numbered 11, after V lost 6 bases and J lost 9 bases. There are 15 residues in the CDR3. The germline V gene encodes CDR1 LNHDA and CDR2 SQIVND (reference sequence). The CDR3 here is CASRVGTGDRGPQHF. As DNA, the CDR3 is TGTGCCAGTAGGGTTGGGACAGGGGACCGGGGGCCCCAGCATTTT.

The V gene is TRBV9, the J gene TRBJ2-7, with D possibly TRBD2 on 6 matching bases. The ends were cut back, 0 bases at V and 0 bases at J, with 13 bases in the middle. The CDR3 spans 16 residues. Per the germline V gene, CDR1 is SGDLS and CDR2 is YYNGEE. This chain's CDR3 is CASSVGGSGASYEQYF. CDR3 bases: TGTGCCAGCAGCGTAGGAGGTAGCGGAGCCTCCTACGAGCAGTACTTC.

CDR3 sequence (DNA): TGTGCCAGCAGTTTCCAGGGAGGAAGAAACACCATATATTTT. Translating gives CASSFQGGRNTIYF. This chain uses TRBV28 with TRBJ1-3, with D tentatively TRBD1 (5 bases). CDR1 is MDHEN and CDR2 is SYDVKM in the germline V gene. The CDR3 contains 14 residues. Trimming pared 3 bases from V and 5 bases from J, leaving 11 bases between.